This paragraph covers one T cell receptor (beta chain) sequence. The data derive from a study of a mutant IDH1 vaccine in newly diagnosed glioma. In the study overall: The therapy given earlier, which was standard therapy, consisted of radiotherapy, temozolomide, or both, and most of the patients received both.

CDR1 is ENHRY and CDR2 is SYGVKD in the germline V gene. V shed 5 bases and J shed 3 bases, with 8 bases lying between them. The CDR3 is 12 residues long. Time point: baseline, week 1 (first vaccination visit). Treatment noted: pre-vaccination baseline after standard-of-care therapy. Profiled with immunoSEQ multiplex PCR; TCRdb holds only in-frame clones, not every one. Of 50,000 to 65,000 clones listed, approximately 80% are singletons. Sequenced material: PBMCs, taken from a glioma patient treated with radiotherapy, temozolomide or both. This clonotype was obtained from a young man with glioma. The chain is built from TRBV10-3 and TRBJ2-7, with D hard to call. This chain's CDR3 is CAISRDYYEQYF. CDR3 nucleotide sequence: TGTGCCATCAGTAGGGATTACTACGAGCAGTACTTC.